The 25 T cell receptor beta chains given below trace back to one sample, sequenced in a study of cytomegalovirus exposure and HLA in healthy donors. Primers included in the PCR were 60 Vbeta and 13 Jbeta primers. Assay used: immunoSEQ multiplex PCR; TCRdb lists only in-frame clones, some missing. Of 130,000 or so clones listed, 75% to 80% are singletons. Material: PBMCs. The origin of the receptors is a female donor in good health and CMV-seronegative.

V and J are TRBV27 and TRBJ1-1; TRBD1 matches at 8 bases. J gave up 1 base and V 5 bases, and 9 bases lay outside the gene matches. The CDR3 sequence is 16 residues long. Per the germline V gene, CDR1 is MNHEY and CDR2 is SMNVEV (reference sequence). The CDR3 region is CASSPGQGWENTEAFF. CDR3 nucleotide sequence: TGTGCCAGCAGTCCCGGACAGGGTTGGGAGAACACTGAAGCTTTCTTT.

The V gene is TRBV15, the J gene TRBJ1-1; 9 nucleotides match TRBD1. The germline V gene encodes CDR1 LNHNV and CDR2 YYDKDF (reference sequence). The length of the CDR3 is 16 residues. Losses at the gene ends were 0 bases for V and 0 bases for J; bases not matched to a gene: 2. The CDR3 reads CATSRDGTGMNTEAFF. Written as DNA, the CDR3 is TGTGCCACCAGCAGAGACGGGACAGGGATGAACACTGAAGCTTTCTTT. The full variable domain, with the rest looked up from reference TRBV15 and TRBJ1-1, is DAMVIQNPRYQVTQFGKPVTLSCSQTLNHNVMYWYQQKSSQAPKLLFHYYDKDFNNEADTPDNFQSRRPNTSFCFLDIRSPGLGDTAMYLCATSRDGTGMNTEAFFGQGTRLTVV.

The V gene is TRBV19, the J gene TRBJ1-2; D is perhaps TRBD1 (5 bases). The length of the CDR3 is 13 residues. Germline V gene lookup returns CDR1 LNHDA and CDR2 SQIVND (reference sequence). V was trimmed by 5 bases and J by 8 bases, leaving 15 bases between them. The CDR3 DNA reads as TGTGCCAGTAGTCCAAGCAACAGGCGCGGCTACACCTTC. Protein: CASSPSNRRGYTF.

A few counts support this clone. This chain links TRBV2 with TRBJ2-2; D is uncertain. V was cut by 3 bases and J by 4 bases, with 6 bases left in between. The CDR3 runs 13 residues. Per germline, CDR1 SNHLY and CDR2 FYNNEI. CDR3 residues: CASSDRITGELFF. DNA for the CDR3: TGTGCCAGCAGTGACAGAATCACCGGGGAGCTGTTTTTT.

The J gene is TRBJ1-4, the V gene TRBV14; weak D call: TRBD1 (5 bases). The CDR3 contains 15 residues. V was trimmed by 3 bases and J by 10 bases, leaving 18 bases between them. In germline, CDR1 is SGHDN, CDR2 FVKESK. The CDR3 loop reads CASSQRGGTGGKLFF. In DNA, the CDR3 is TGTGCCAGCAGCCAGCGGGGGGGAACGGGAGGAAAACTGTTTTTT.

The CDR3 DNA reads as TGTGCCAGCAGCTGGGACATAAATTCGGGGGGCTACACCTTC. It specifies CASSWDINSGGYTF. V usage is TRBV5-6 and J usage is TRBJ1-2, with D maybe TRBD1 (6 bases). CDR3 length: 14 residues. Germline CDR1 is SGHDT and CDR2 is YYEEEE. V shed 3 bases and J shed 8 bases, with 17 bases lying between them.

This sequence joins TRBV12-5 and TRBJ2-1, with 12 nucleotides matching TRBD2. V trimming: 2 bases; J trimming: 7 bases; junction bases outside the gene matches: 6. The CDR3 sequence is 16 residues long. The germline CDR1 and CDR2 sequences are LGHNT and FRNRAP. DNA for the CDR3: TGTGCTAGTGGTTTGCTGGGACTAGCGGGTTCGAATGAGCAGTTCTTC. Encoded protein: CASGLLGLAGSNEQFF.

This sequence joins TRBV9 and TRBJ2-5; D remains unclear. The germline CDR1 and CDR2 sequences are SGDLS and YYNGEE. The CDR3 totals 13 residues. Trimming removed 0 bases at V and 3 bases at J, with 6 bases between. CDR3 DNA sequence: TGTGCCAGCAGCGTAGATTTAGAAGAGACCCAGTACTTC. Protein product: CASSVDLEETQYF.

CDR3 region: CASSLEQAGYGKVEQFF. In DNA, the CDR3 is TGTGCCAGCAGCTTAGAACAAGCGGGGTACGGGAAGGTTGAGCAGTTCTTC. V usage is TRBV11-2 and J usage is TRBJ2-1; 7 nucleotides line up with TRBD2. V lost 0 bases to trimming and J lost 9 bases; unmatched junction nucleotides: 14. Germline CDR1 reads SGHAT; CDR2 reads FQNNGV. This CDR3 comprises 17 residues. The full variable domain, in which reference TRBV11-2 and TRBJ2-1 provide the parts outside the CDR3, is EAGVAQSPRYKIIEKRQSVAFWCNPISGHATLYWYQQILGQGPKLLIQFQNNGVVDDSQLPKDRFSAERLKGVDSTLKIQPAKLEDSAVYLCASSLEQAGYGKVEQFFGPGTRLTVL.

The chain uses TRBV7-9 and TRBJ2-7, with 7 bases aligning to TRBD1. The trim removed 5 bases at V and 2 bases at J, leaving 3 bases unmatched. CDR1 SEHNR and CDR2 FQNEAQ come from the germline V gene (reference sequence). The CDR3 has 13 residues. The CDR3 region is CASSQTGTYEQYF. CDR3 nucleotide sequence: TGTGCCAGCAGCCAGACAGGGACCTACGAGCAGTACTTC.

The J gene is TRBJ1-3, the V gene TRBV6-6; the D gene is possibly TRBD1 (6 bases). V was shortened by 5 bases and J by 0 bases, with 8 bases between the two germline ends. The CDR3 runs 14 residues. CDR1 MNHNY and CDR2 SVGAGI come from the germline V gene (reference sequence). CDR3 in DNA: TGTGCCAGCAGTCCAGGGGTCTCTGGAAACACCATATATTTT. Protein product: CASSPGVSGNTIYF.

The V gene is TRBV11-2, the J gene TRBJ2-2, with 10 bases fitting TRBD1. The V segment lost 0 bases and the J segment 7 bases; nucleotides outside the gene matches: 2. Germline assignment: CDR1 SGHAT and CDR2 FQNNGV. The CDR3 has 15 residues. The CDR3 DNA reads as TGTGCCAGCAGCTTAGAGAGGACAGGGGGCGGGGAGCTGTTTTTT. Residues: CASSLERTGGGELFF.

The V and J genes are TRBV6-1 and TRBJ2-2, with 10 bases lining up with TRBD1. The CDR3 sequence is 15 residues long. J was trimmed by 6 bases and V by 10 bases; bases with no gene match: 11. Germline-derived CDR1 and CDR2 are MNHNS and SASEGT. In DNA form, the CDR3 reads TGTGCCACCACTCCCTCAGGGACAGGGGCCGGGGAGCTGTTTTTT. This gives the protein CATTPSGTGAGELFF.

The chain links TRBV5-4 to TRBJ2-7; 9 positions agree with TRBD1. The J segment lost 5 bases and the V segment lost 4 bases, leaving 13 bases of the junction unmatched. The CDR3 length is 16 residues. Germline CDR1 and CDR2: SGHNT and YYREEE (reference sequence). The CDR3: CASSRPRTGAKDEQYF. CDR3 nucleotide sequence: TGTGCCAGCAGCAGGCCTCGGACAGGGGCGAAGGACGAGCAGTACTTC.

This clone showed up just a few times. CDR3 residues: CASSLSGETQYF. The CDR3 DNA reads as TGTGCCAGTAGTCTCTCGGGAGAGACCCAGTACTTC. The V gene is TRBV19, the J gene TRBJ2-5; D is unclear. The germline V and J ends were trimmed by 5 bases and 4 bases, with 8 bases remaining between them. CDR1 and CDR2 (germline): LNHDA, SQIVND (reference sequence). CDR3 length: 12 amino acids. Using reference TRBV19 and TRBJ2-5 for the parts outside the CDR3, the full variable domain is DGGITQSPKYLFRKEGQNVTLSCEQNLNHDAMYWYRQDPGQGLRLIYYSQIVNDFQKGDIAEGYSVSREKKESFPLTVTSAQKNPTAFYLCASSLSGETQYFGPGTRLLVL.

The rearrangement joins TRBV29-1 to TRBJ1-2, with a weak D call TRBD1 (6 bases). Germline CDR1 reads SQVTM; CDR2 reads ANQGSEA. With 0 bases removed from V and 4 bases from J, the gap between germline ends came to 15 bases. This CDR3 is 15 amino acids long. In nucleotides, the CDR3 is TGCAGCGTTGAAGATCGGGGAGGGGGAGCCTATGGCTACACCTTC. Amino acid sequence: CSVEDRGGGAYGYTF.

The chain couples TRBV27 to TRBJ2-7; D call uncertain. The CDR3 is 13 residues long. CDR1 and CDR2 from the germline V gene are MNHEY and SMNVEV (reference sequence). The V and J ends lost 4 bases and 4 bases respectively, with 11 bases between them. As DNA, the CDR3 is TGTGCCAGCAGTTCCCCCCTGCGATACGAGCAGTACTTC. It is translated as CASSSPLRYEQYF.

This chain connects TRBV5-1 to TRBJ2-2; D ambiguous. Trimming removed 1 base at V and 1 base at J, with 8 bases between. The length of the CDR3 is 15 residues. The germline V gene has CDR1 SGHRS and CDR2 YFSETQ. The CDR3 coding sequence is TGCGCCAGCAGCTTGAGTCAGGAGAACACCGGGGAGCTGTTTTTT. It is translated as CASSLSQENTGELFF.

This chain links TRBV15 with TRBJ1-5; weak D call: TRBD1 (6 bases). The CDR3 consists of 17 residues. Per the germline V gene, CDR1 is LNHNV and CDR2 is YYDKDF (reference sequence). Trimming removed 2 bases from V and 0 bases from J, with 14 bases in between. CDR3 sequence reads: CATSRQGQLNSNQPQHF. DNA for the CDR3: TGTGCCACCAGCAGACAAGGACAGCTAAATAGCAATCAGCCCCAGCATTTT. Supplemented by reference TRBV15 and TRBJ1-5, the full variable domain reads DAMVIQNPRYQVTQFGKPVTLSCSQTLNHNVMYWYQQKSSQAPKLLFHYYDKDFNNEADTPDNFQSRRPNTSFCFLDIRSPGLGDTAMYLCATSRQGQLNSNQPQHFGDGTRLSIL.

The genes are TRBV5-4 and TRBJ2-1; 9 bases fit TRBD1. This CDR3 comprises 14 residues. The germline V gene encodes CDR1 SGHNT and CDR2 YYREEE (reference sequence). V shed 7 bases, J shed 4 bases, and the junction held 6 bases outside the gene matches. The CDR3 region is CASERGQGYNEQFF. CDR3 DNA: TGTGCCAGCGAACGGGGACAGGGTTACAATGAGCAGTTCTTC.

In its sample, this clone was seen once. The chain couples TRBV27 to TRBJ1-2, with a tentative D call TRBD1 (5 bases). Germline CDR1 and CDR2: MNHEY and SMNVEV (reference sequence). The CDR3 length is 14 residues. V lost 10 bases and J lost 6, with 21 bases in between. CDR3 sequence reads: CATSFGGGVDGYTF. The CDR3 bases are TGTGCCACCTCATTCGGTGGAGGGGTGGATGGCTACACCTTC.

The chain uses TRBV28 and TRBJ2-7; D perhaps matches TRBD2 (5 bases). The V gene lost 5 bases and the J gene lost 5 bases, with 13 bases spanning the gap. Germline V gene lookup returns CDR1 MDHEN and CDR2 SYDVKM. CDR3 length: 13 amino acids. CDR3 loop: CASSPDDYNEQYF. DNA for the CDR3: TGTGCCAGCAGTCCGGACGACTACAACGAGCAGTACTTC.

The rearrangement joins TRBV2 to TRBJ1-4; 8 bases match TRBD1. The germline gives CDR1 SNHLY, CDR2 FYNNEI. The CDR3 covers 16 residues. J lost 7 bases, V lost 4 bases, and 11 bases had no gene match. CDR3 nucleotides: TGTGCCAGCAGTGGTGACAGGACAGGGCTTTTTGAAAAACTGTTTTTT. It yields the protein CASSGDRTGLFEKLFF.

V gene TRBV5-1 combines with J gene TRBJ1-1; 9 bases are shared with TRBD1. This CDR3 has 17 amino acids. Germline V gene sequence: CDR1 SGHRS, CDR2 YFSETQ. V trimming: 2 bases; J trimming: 4 bases; junction bases outside the gene matches: 12. CDR3 coding DNA: TGCGCCAGCAGCTTTGGGGTTCTGGGACAGGGTGTCACTGAAGCTTTCTTT. This translates into CASSFGVLGQGVTEAFF.

In this sample, this clone turned up a few times. The CDR3 sequence: CASTFATGVEAFF. CDR3 nucleotide sequence: TGTGCCAGCACCTTCGCGACAGGGGTTGAAGCTTTCTTT. The rearrangement joins TRBV5-6 to TRBJ1-1, with TRBD1 matching over 8 bases. The CDR3 is 13 amino acids. Losses at the gene ends were 6 bases for V and 7 bases for J; bases not matched to a gene: 8. In germline, CDR1 is SGHDT, CDR2 YYEEEE.